The 21 T cell receptor beta chains in this list originate from one sample, sequenced in a study of metastatic and nonmetastatic thyroid tumors. Nobody among the patients had been given any treatment before thyroid surgery. TCRdb re-clonotyped the PCR reads via MiXCR. The sample lists tens of thousands of clones, about 15% occurring once. The specimen sequenced was blood. These receptors came from a female donor with papillary thyroid cancer or a benign thyroid nodule (not recorded which). Some clones in this sample may be carry-over from other donors' samples.

The rearrangement joins TRBV28 to TRBJ1-5; 12 nucleotides line up with TRBD1. This CDR3 is built from 17 residues. Germline assignment: CDR1 MDHEN and CDR2 SYDVKM. Unmatched junction bases numbered 8, after V lost 6 bases and J lost 2 bases. The CDR3 is CASRTGTGGIRNQPQHF. CDR3 sequence (DNA): TGTGCCAGCAGGACGGGGACAGGGGGCATTCGCAATCAGCCCCAGCATTTT.

The table lists this clone with a few counts. One base away lies a much larger clone, so this may be a sequencing read error. V gene TRBV20-1 combines with J gene TRBJ1-1; D is unresolved. V lost 2 bases and J lost 6, with 10 bases in between. Germline V gene sequence: CDR1 DFQATT, CDR2 SNEGSKA (reference sequence). CDR3 length equals 12 residues. DNA of the CDR3: TGCAGTGCTAGAAGGTGGGAGGCTGAAGCTTTCTTT. It yields the protein CSARRWEAEAFF.

There are many counts of this clone. The chain uses TRBV28 and TRBJ2-1, with D perhaps matching TRBD1 (5 bases). The CDR3 spans 16 residues. CDR1 MDHEN and CDR2 SYDVKM come from the germline V gene. Trimming took 3 bases from V and 0 from J, leaving 12 bases between them. In nucleotides, the CDR3 is TGTGCCAGCAGTTTGCCAGGGCTTAGCTCCTACAATGAGCAGTTCTTC. It translates to CASSLPGLSSYNEQFF.

As to this clone: A read error may be the cause here, since a much bigger clone is one base away. Within the sample, other DNA sequences also encode this same CDR3. In DNA form, the CDR3 reads TGCGCCACAGATGCGGCACGGGGTCAGCCCCAGCATTTT. This gives the protein CATDAARGQPQHF. The chain uses TRBV10-3 and TRBJ1-5; D not certain. Germline V gene lookup returns CDR1 ENHRY and CDR2 SYGVKD. CDR3 length equals 13 residues.

This clone was counted a few times. The rearrangement links TRBV6-1 to TRBJ2-7; D not certain. The V end lost 2 bases, the J end lost 0 bases, and 11 bases lay between the germline ends. In germline, CDR1 is MNHNS, CDR2 SASEGT. CDR3 length equals 15 residues. In DNA form, the CDR3 reads TGTGCCAGCAGTGAATGGCAGGAGAGCTCCTACGAGCAGTACTTC. It codes for CASSEWQESSYEQYF.

At least ten counts were recorded for this clone. The V call is TRBV28, the J call TRBJ1-4, with 9 bases aligning to TRBD1. The germline V gene encodes CDR1 MDHEN and CDR2 SYDVKM. V lost 11 bases, J lost 7 bases, and 11 bases stayed unmatched. CDR3 length equals 14 residues. CDR3 coding DNA: TGTGCCGTTAGGGTGACAGGGGGTGGTGAAAAACTGTTTTTT. Protein sequence: CAVRVTGGGEKLFF.

In its sample, this clone was seen many times. The V and J genes are TRBV9 and TRBJ2-1; perhaps TRBD2 as D (6 bases). Germline assignment: CDR1 SGDLS and CDR2 YYNGEE. There are 14 residues in the CDR3. Deletions cut 0 bases from V and 6 bases from J, with 10 bases between. CDR3 sequence reads: CASSVEAGINEQFF. CDR3 bases: TGTGCCAGCAGCGTAGAGGCGGGAATCAATGAGCAGTTCTTC. The full variable domain, in which reference TRBV9 and TRBJ2-1 provide the parts outside the CDR3, is DSGVTQTPKHLITATGQRVTLRCSPRSGDLSVYWYQQSLDQGLQFLIQYYNGEERAKGNILERFSAQQFPDLHSELNLSSLELGDSALYFCASSVEAGINEQFFGPGTRLTVL.

V and J are TRBV28 and TRBJ1-5; D is possibly TRBD1 (5 bases). Trimming stripped 3 bases from V and 4 bases from J, with 16 bases between. Germline CDR1 and CDR2: MDHEN and SYDVKM. This CDR3 comprises 16 residues. CDR3 sequence: CASSFEGRVRNQPQHF. CDR3 coding DNA: TGTGCCAGCAGTTTCGAGGGGAGAGTCCGGAATCAGCCCCAGCATTTT.

This clone was seen ten or more times. A much more abundant neighbour one base away suggests this may be a read error. The chain is built from TRBV6-6 and TRBJ1-1; D is uncertain. CDR3 length: 13 amino acids. Germline assignment: CDR1 MNHNY and CDR2 SVGAGI (reference sequence). The CDR3 sequence: CAGSYKLNTEAFF. CDR3 DNA sequence: TGTGCCGGCAGTTACAAGCTGAACACTGAAGCTTTCTTT.

The chain has TRBV9 and TRBJ2-2; the D call may be TRBD1 or TRBD2 (5 bases each). V lost 4 bases, J lost 5 bases, and 12 bases lay in between. Germline lookup yields CDR1 SGDLS and CDR2 YYNGEE. CDR3 length: 14 amino acids. This CDR3 reads CASSSGRGTGELFF. The CDR3 DNA sequence: TGTGCCAGCAGCTCAGGGAGAGGAACCGGGGAGCTGTTTTTT.

This clone was observed many times. The CDR3: CASSSAEWVFF. The DNA of the CDR3 is TGTGCCAGCAGCTCAGCTGAGTGGGTGTTCTTC. The chain is built from TRBV7-2 and TRBJ2-1; D is uncertain. V shed 4 bases and J shed 15 bases, with 13 bases lying between them. CDR3 length equals 11 residues. In germline, CDR1 is SGHTA, CDR2 FQGNSA.

Ten or more counts support this clone. CDR3 protein: CACPRGNQPQHF. In DNA, the CDR3 is TGTGCCTGCCCCCGGGGCAATCAGCCCCAGCATTTT. The chain combines TRBV30 with TRBJ1-5; D not resolved. V was cut by 6 bases and J by 2 bases, with 8 bases left in between. Germline values: CDR1 GTSNPN, CDR2 SVGIG (reference sequence). The CDR3 has 12 residues.

By frequency in the sample, this clone is medium-sized. The chain couples TRBV20-1 to TRBJ1-1, with TRBD1 matching over 10 bases. The length of the CDR3 is 13 residues. In germline, CDR1 is DFQATT, CDR2 SNEGSKA (reference sequence). V was clipped by 6 bases and J by 0 bases; unmatched bases: 1. The CDR3 here is CSADRGLNTEAFF. For the CDR3, the DNA is TGCAGTGCCGACAGGGGGCTGAACACTGAAGCTTTCTTT.

Many counts were recorded for this clone. This sample includes further DNA sequences coding for the same CDR3. CDR3 loop: CASRSGLGEQFF. Here the CDR3 DNA reads TGTGCCAGTAGGTCTGGGTTGGGTGAGCAGTTCTTC. This chain links TRBV5-6 with TRBJ2-1; D unclear. This CDR3 spans 12 amino acids. Trimming removed 8 bases from V and 9 bases from J, with 15 bases in between. CDR1 and CDR2 (germline): SGHDT, YYEEEE.

The rearrangement links TRBV30 to TRBJ1-6, with TRBD1 matching 8 bases. The CDR3 is 17 amino acids. From germline, CDR1 is GTSNPN and CDR2 SVGIG (reference sequence). J was trimmed by 0 bases and V by 2 bases; bases with no gene match: 6. The CDR3 reads CAWSPGQDSSYNSPLHF. CDR3 bases: TGTGCCTGGAGTCCGGGACAGGACAGCTCCTATAATTCACCCCTCCACTTT.

This clone was observed a few times. The gene calls are TRBV6-1 and TRBJ2-1; D is perhaps TRBD2 (5 bases). Germline V CDR1 and CDR2: MNHNS, SASEGT. CDR3 size: 12 residues. V was trimmed by 8 bases and J by 11 bases, leaving 16 bases between them. CDR3 sequence (DNA): TGTGCCAGCTCACTACCTCGGGGTCAGCAGTTCTTC. This encodes CASSLPRGQQFF.

This clone has ten or more counts. CDR3 in amino acids: CASSLVGDDWRGDEQFF. The CDR3 region has the DNA TGTGCCAGCAGCTTAGTTGGGGATGATTGGAGGGGGGATGAGCAGTTCTTC. The chain couples TRBV7-9 to TRBJ2-1, with D possibly being TRBD1 or TRBD2 (6 bases each). This CDR3 contains 17 residues. The V end was cut by 1 base, the J end by 8 bases, with 21 bases between. Germline CDR1 SEHNR, CDR2 FQNEAQ (reference sequence).

This clone showed up many times. The chain employs TRBV29-1 and TRBJ1-2; TRBD1 is a possible D gene (6 bases). The length of the CDR3 is 12 residues. The ends were cut back, 6 bases at V and 2 bases at J, with 10 bases in the middle. CDR1 is SQVTM, CDR2 ANQGSEA, per germline. CDR3 nucleotides: TGCAGCGTCGAACAGGGAAACTATGGCTACACCTTC. Translated, it gives CSVEQGNYGYTF.

This clone was counted many times. This sequence joins TRBV6-1 and TRBJ2-1; D is possibly TRBD1 or TRBD2 (6 bases each). V was shortened by 11 bases and J by 13 bases, with 15 bases between the two germline ends. Germline CDR1 and CDR2: MNHNS and SASEGT. The CDR3 has 10 amino acids. The chain's CDR3 is CASGAGYQFF. In nucleotides, the CDR3 is TGTGCCTCGGGGGCGGGGTACCAGTTCTTC.

This clone has at least ten counts. The chain joins TRBV10-1 to TRBJ2-1; maybe TRBD2 (6 bases). Between the trimmed V and J ends, which lost 4 bases and 8 bases, there was a span of 12 bases. The CDR3 sequence is 13 residues long. From germline, CDR1 is WNHNN and CDR2 SYGVQD (reference sequence). The CDR3 protein is CASSARRGDEQFF. Here the CDR3 DNA reads TGCGCCAGCAGTGCGAGGAGGGGAGATGAGCAGTTCTTC.

This clone has ten or more counts. The chain links TRBV6-1 to TRBJ2-1; D gene uncertain. The CDR3 loop spans 14 amino acids. Trimming removed 3 bases at V and 3 bases at J, with 9 bases between. Germline V lookup: CDR1 MNHNS, CDR2 SASEGT. The CDR3 DNA reads as TGTGCCAGCAGTGAGAGCTCTCTCTACAATGAGCAGTTCTTC. Translating gives CASSESSLYNEQFF.